This TCR beta chain was sequenced for a study of blood T cell repertoires in COVID-19. About the research overall: Italy, Spain and the United States were the sources of the convalescent and acute COVID-19 samples. Sources were T cells, B-cell-depleted T cells, or PBMCs; the material itself was cDNA or gDNA.

Study processing details: Quantification of nucleated cells was approximated via reference gene primer amplification. Repertoires were generated with immunoSEQ multiplex PCR, while TCRdb's copy carries only in-frame clones and drops some. Clonal size and the V and J genes are those of that table, whereas D and trimming came from the DNA. The sample consists of hundreds of thousands of clones, more than 80% of them appearing once. Per the germline V gene, CDR1 is SGHRS and CDR2 is YFSETQ. The CDR3 runs 15 residues. V shed 6 bases, J shed 7 bases, and the junction held 9 bases outside the gene matches.

The sequence came from a woman aged 80 or over with acute or convalescent COVID-19. The chain combines TRBV5-1 with TRBJ2-3; 12 nucleotides line up with TRBD2. Sequenced material: peripheral blood. CDR3 protein: CASTPSGGALNTQYF. CDR3 nucleotide sequence: TGCGCCAGCACTCCTAGCGGGGGGGCGCTCAATACGCAGTATTTT.